Reported below is one T cell receptor (beta chain). This sample was taken from a study of blood T cell repertoires in COVID-19. Cohort 3 donors counted as recovered after two negative PCRs, clearance, or resolved symptoms. The CDR3 sequence is 15 residues long. CDR1 and CDR2 from the germline V gene are SNHLY and FYNNEI. Trimming removed 6 bases from V and 1 base from J; junction bases left unmatched: 5. The method was immunoSEQ multiplex PCR; TCRdb's version includes in-frame clones alone and lacks a portion of them. The sample carries 150,000 or so clones, over 80% recorded once. Specimen: PBMCs or T cells enriched from blood (not recorded which). This sequence was found in a woman between 55 and 75 years old who had recovered from COVID-19. The rearrangement joins TRBV2 to TRBJ2-2; 7 positions match TRBD2. The CDR3 nucleotides read TGTGCCAGCAGCATTATAGCGGGGAACACCGGGGAGCTGTTTTTT. It is translated as CASSIIAGNTGELFF. Full variable domain (remainder filled in from reference TRBV2 and TRBJ2-2): EPEVTQTPSHQVTQMGQEVILRCVPISNHLYFYWYRQILGQKVEFLVSFYNNEISEKSEIFDDQFSVERPDGSNFTLKIRSTKLEDSAMYFCASSIIAGNTGELFFGEGSRLTVL.